The present T cell receptor (beta chain) was sequenced within a study of shared clonotypes between healthy human individuals. Across the study: Samples came from two female and a few male donors aged 18 to 49. The study's findings and limits: Read depth was anticipated to influence clonotype sharing among donors.

Comments on this clone: Its antigen is not identified.

Donors, healthy HIV-negative adults, lacked recent acute infections or vaccinations. The donor cohort consisted entirely of Caucasian adults residing in Nashville, Tennessee. Germline V gives CDR1 MNHEY, CDR2 SVGAGI. The length of the CDR3 is 14 residues. Trimming stripped 0 bases from V and 4 bases from J, with 9 bases between. Sequenced by immunoSEQ multiplex PCR; TCRdb stores in-frame clones only, minus some. The sample includes about 2.4 million clones, 93% of them seen just once. Sequencing was done on a sample of naive CD4+ T cells from PBMCs. Specified subset: CD45RA+ positively selected. The genes are TRBV6-5 and TRBJ1-2; no clear D. The sequence came from a man younger than 30 in good health. Some clones in this sample may be carry-over from other donors' samples. The DNA of the CDR3 is TGTGCCAGCAGTTACTCACGACAAACCTATGGCTACACCTTC. Its translation: CASSYSRQTYGYTF.